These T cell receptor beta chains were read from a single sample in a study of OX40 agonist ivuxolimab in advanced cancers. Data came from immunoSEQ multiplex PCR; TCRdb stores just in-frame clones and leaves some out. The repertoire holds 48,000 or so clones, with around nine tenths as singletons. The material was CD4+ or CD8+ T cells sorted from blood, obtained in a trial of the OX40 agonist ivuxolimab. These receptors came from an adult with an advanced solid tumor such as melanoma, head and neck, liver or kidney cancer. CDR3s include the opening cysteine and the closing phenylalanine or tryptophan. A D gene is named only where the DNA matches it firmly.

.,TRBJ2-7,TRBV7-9,CASSGGLPEQYF
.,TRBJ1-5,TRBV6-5,CASSPGLMSNQPQHF
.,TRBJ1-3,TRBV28,CASSLQGLPFSDSGNTIYF
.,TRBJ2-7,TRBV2,CASSGDRREYEQYF
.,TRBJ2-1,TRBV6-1,CASREIGNEQFF
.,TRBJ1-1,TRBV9,CASSPSALNTEAFF
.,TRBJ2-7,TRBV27,CASSLRGILSYEQYF
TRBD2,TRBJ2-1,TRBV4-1,CASSQITGTSLYEQFF
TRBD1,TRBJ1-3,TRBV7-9,CASSSGLTGGNTIYF
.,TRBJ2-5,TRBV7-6,CASSPLLETQYF